Below, one T cell receptor (beta chain) is given with its context. The antigen it binds to is not known. Per-base qualities were not stored, and no clone one base away is much larger. TCRbeta CDR3 regions were amplified from genomic DNA using the immunoSEQ Assay, a bias-controlled multiplex PCR. Per the source publication's procedure: Within the assay, amplification of reference gene primers was used to estimate how many nucleated cells each sample contained. Sequence reads were collapsed and filtered to measure the absolute abundance of every unique TCRbeta CDR3 rearrangement. For each sample, productive Simpson clonality was calculated as the square root of Simpson's diversity index across productive rearrangements. TCRdb took this table from immuneACCESS and kept in-frame rearrangements with V and J called. Such tables lack part of the clones; where checked against another copy, unresolved V genes explain under half of the gap, and the rest is unexplained. That table supplies the V and J calls and clone size; D and trimming were determined from the DNA. Present in this sample are some 380,000 clones, about 90% of which were seen just once. The ten largest account for 6% to 7.5% of the sample.

The data stem from a study of blood T cell repertoires in COVID-19 (TCRdb year 2020). For the wider study: Samples covering the acute and convalescent phases of COVID-19 were provided by collaborators in the United States, Italy and Spain. Samples were obtained from the ongoing ImmuneRACE study (first 160 participants) and from about 1,300 subjects provided by 6 global collaborators. The dataset comprised deeply sampled blood TCRbeta repertoires from subjects exposed to, actively infected with, or recovered from COVID-19. Sample metadata almost always included a de-identified subject ID, COVID-19 status, age in years and sex. The repertoires were released in a freely available public database intended as a resource for research on the immune response to SARS-CoV-2. The prospective study material was composed of cDNA or gDNA derived from T cells, B-cell-depleted T cells, or PBMCs. Where available, HLA class I and class II types were obtained from metadata supplied by the sample provider rather than from assay-based typing.

Whole blood was collected in K2EDTA tubes by collaborating institutions according to the institutions' own protocols. For TCRbeta analysis, collaborators shipped samples in one of three forms: frozen whole blood, isolated PBMCs, or DNA extracted from either of those sample types. Unmatched junction bases come to 6, with V trimmed by 6 bases and J by 4 bases. Counted from cysteine to phenylalanine, this CDR3 has 14 amino acids. The only DNA kept is the CDR3, 42 bases in frame from the first base. The germline V gene gives CDR1 as MNHEY and CDR2 as SVGAGI. Overall results and qualifications from the work: The quantity of clinical and demographic metadata differed by source and by participant and was supplied without curation.

The clonotype originates from a man aged 18 to 30 with active or convalescent COVID-19. The rearrangement combines TRBV6-5 with TRBJ1-2; TRBD1 agrees with 9 junctional bases. Sequences were obtained from peripheral blood. In nucleotides, the sequence is TGTGCCAGCAGATCGGGACAGGGTGGCTATGGCTACACCTTC. Its protein reads: CASRSGQGGYGYTF.